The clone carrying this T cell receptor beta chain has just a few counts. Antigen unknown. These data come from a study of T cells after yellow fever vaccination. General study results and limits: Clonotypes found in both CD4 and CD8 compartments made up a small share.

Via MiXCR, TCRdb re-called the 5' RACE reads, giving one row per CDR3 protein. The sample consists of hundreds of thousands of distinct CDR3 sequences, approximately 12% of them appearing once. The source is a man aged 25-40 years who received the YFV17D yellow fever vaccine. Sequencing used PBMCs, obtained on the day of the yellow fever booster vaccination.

The CDR3, as DNA: TGCGCCAGCAGCTTGGAATCTAGCGGGAGGCCACTCTACGAGCAGTACTTC. This sequence encodes CASSLESSGRPLYEQYF. The chain is built from TRBV5-1 and TRBJ2-7, with 11 bases aligning to TRBD2. V lost 0 bases to trimming and J lost 3 bases; unmatched junction nucleotides: 8. Germline CDR1 reads SGHRS; CDR2 reads YFSETQ. The length of the CDR3 is 17 residues.